These 16 T cell receptor beta chains were all obtained from the same sample, sequenced in a study of T cells in Graves' hyperthyroidism and ophthalmopathy. TCR beta CDR3 regions were amplified from RNA transcripts. HTBI primers were the set used in a first-round RT-PCR of the TCR CDR3. TCRdb reprocessed the multiplex PCR reads with MiXCR, giving one entry per CDR3 protein. The table has about 520,000 distinct CDR3 sequences, 20% to 25% seen once. The sample comprised blood. All receptors derive from a man between 18 and 29 years old with Graves' hyperthyroidism.

This clonotype was picked up a small number of times. The chain joins TRBV5-1 to TRBJ2-7, with D perhaps assigned TRBD1 or TRBD2 (5 bases each). The V gene lost 5 bases and the J gene lost 0 bases, with 12 bases spanning the gap. This CDR3 contains 14 residues. The germline V gene encodes CDR1 SGHRS and CDR2 YFSETQ. The CDR3 loop is CASRPGTVSYEQYF. The DNA for the CDR3 is TGCGCCAGCAGACCCGGGACGGTCTCCTACGAGCAGTACTTC.

The chain uses TRBV28 and TRBJ2-7, with TRBD1 matching 10 bases. The CDR3 contains 17 residues. The V gene end was trimmed by 4 bases and the J gene end by 5 bases; junction bases not matched to a gene: 14. The germline CDR1 and CDR2 sequences are MDHEN and SYDVKM. CDR3 DNA sequence: TGTGCCAGCAGTTCATCCTACCGGGACAGGGGATTGGACGAGCAGTACTTC. Protein product: CASSSSYRDRGLDEQYF.

The chain employs TRBV19 and TRBJ2-7, with D perhaps given as TRBD1 or TRBD2 (5 bases each). CDR3 size: 18 residues. The V end was cut by 4 bases, the J end by 0 bases, with 22 bases between. Germline assignment: CDR1 LNHDA and CDR2 SQIVND (reference sequence). CDR3 sequence (DNA): TGTGCCAGTAGTAGGAGTTACCCGGGACGGCAAAGCTCCTACGAGCAGTACTTC. Encoded protein: CASSRSYPGRQSSYEQYF.

This clonotype was seen a few times. It may be a read error: a sequence one base away is much more abundant. The chain combines TRBV2 with TRBJ2-7; TRBD1 matches 7 bases. The V segment lost 6 bases and the J segment 7 bases; nucleotides outside the gene matches: 6. This CDR3 has 12 residues. The germline CDR1 and CDR2 sequences are SNHLY and FYNNEI. Here the CDR3 DNA reads TGTGCCAGCAGAGAGGGGGCAATAGAGCAGTACTTC. Its protein product is CASREGAIEQYF.

The chain has TRBV6-1 and TRBJ2-2; 8 bases align to TRBD1. CDR3 length: 13 residues. Germline V gene data show CDR1 as MNHNS and CDR2 as SASEGT. With 6 bases clipped from V and 6 bases from J, the junction kept 3 bases outside the gene matches. The CDR3 coding sequence is TGTGCCAGCAGGGACAGGGATCCCGGGGAGCTGTTTTTT. Protein product: CASRDRDPGELFF.

The sample holds many counts of this clonotype. The rearrangement links TRBV28 to TRBJ2-5; D possibly uses TRBD1 or TRBD2 (5 bases each). CDR3 size: 15 residues. V was clipped by 3 bases and J by 9 bases, with 20 bases between them. Germline V gene lookup returns CDR1 MDHEN and CDR2 SYDVKM. The CDR3 nucleotides are TGTGCCAGCAGTTTGACCGGGACGCCCGGCTGGGCCCAGTACTTC. As protein: CASSLTGTPGWAQYF.

This clonotype was seen at least ten times. The DNA of the CDR3 is TGTGCCATCAGTGTAGACATTAGCAATCAGCCCCAGCATTTT. Translated, it gives CAISVDISNQPQHF. The V gene is TRBV10-3, the J gene TRBJ1-5; D uncertain. Germline loops: CDR1 ENHRY, CDR2 SYGVKD. This CDR3 has 14 residues. V gave up 4 bases and J gave up 0 bases, with 7 bases separating them.

The chain carries TRBV6-2 or TRBV6-3 and TRBJ2-7; TRBD1 matches at 8 bases. Germline V CDR1 and CDR2: MNHEY, SVGEGT. V gave up 4 bases and J gave up 4 bases; unmatched junction bases: 6. The CDR3 runs to 14 residues. The CDR3 DNA reads as TGTGCCAGCAGTTCGGACAGGGTACGGTACGAGCAGTACTTC. Translated, it gives CASSSDRVRYEQYF.

This clonotype was detected ten times or more. The CDR3 loop reads CASSVDLVGGNTIYF. CDR3 bases: TGTGCCAGCAGCGTAGATCTGGTGGGTGGAAACACCATATATTTT. The J gene is TRBJ1-3, the V gene TRBV9; D unresolved. V gave up 0 bases and J gave up 3 bases, with 10 bases separating them. Germline V gives CDR1 SGDLS, CDR2 YYNGEE. The CDR3 totals 15 residues. Supplemented by reference TRBV9 and TRBJ1-3, the full variable domain reads DSGVTQTPKHLITATGQRVTLRCSPRSGDLSVYWYQQSLDQGLQFLIQYYNGEERAKGNILERFSAQQFPDLHSELNLSSLELGDSALYFCASSVDLVGGNTIYFGEGSWLTVV.

This clonotype was found many times. The chain links TRBV19 to TRBJ1-5; 8 bases match TRBD1. The CDR3 spans 16 residues. V dropped 4 bases and J dropped 6; count of bases not matched to a gene: 11. The germline V gene encodes CDR1 LNHDA and CDR2 SQIVND (reference sequence). CDR3 sequence: CASSTLGTGPLQPQHF. The CDR3 DNA reads as TGTGCCAGTAGTACCCTCGGGACAGGTCCTCTTCAGCCCCAGCATTTT.

This clonotype was found many times. The junction differs from germline at one of its ends, possibly a read error. The chain has TRBV5-1 and TRBJ2-7, with 7 bases matching TRBD2. Germline V CDR1 and CDR2: SGHRS, YFSETQ. The CDR3 totals 13 residues. CDR3 DNA sequence: TGTGCCAGCAGCCTGGACGGGGGGTACGAGCAGTACTTC. It specifies CASSLDGGYEQYF.

This clonotype was counted at least ten times. Since a much larger clone is just one base distant, this may be a read error. The chain uses TRBV6-5 and TRBJ2-5; a possible D gene is TRBD1 (5 bases). The CDR3 covers 13 residues. V dropped 4 bases and J dropped 2 bases, with 8 bases sitting between them. Germline V lookup: CDR1 MNHEY, CDR2 SVGAGI. CDR3 in amino acids: CASSSTEQETQYF. In nucleotides, the CDR3 is TGTGCCAGCAGTTCGACAGAGCAAGAGACCCAGTACTTC.

In its sample, this clonotype was seen many times. CDR3: CCMTGNYGYTF. The CDR3 nucleotides read TGCTGTATGACAGGGAACTATGGCTACACCTTC. This chain links TRBV20-1 with TRBJ1-2; 7 bases agree with TRBD1. The germline CDR1 and CDR2 sequences are DFQATT and SNEGSKA (reference sequence). The CDR3 loop spans 11 amino acids.

This clonotype was seen ten or more times. CDR3 loop: CASSIDLRATSGAFF. The CDR3 nucleotides are TGTGCCAGTAGTATAGATCTAAGGGCGACCTCGGGAGCTTTCTTT. This chain joins TRBV19 and TRBJ1-1; no firm D call. The length of the CDR3 is 15 residues. V shed 0 bases and J shed 10 bases, with 18 bases lying between them. Germline-derived CDR1 and CDR2 are LNHDA and SQIVND (reference sequence).

This rearrangement joins TRBV5-6 to TRBJ1-2; D perhaps matches TRBD1 (5 bases). V was shortened by 3 bases and J by 5 bases, with 17 bases between the two germline ends. The CDR3 extends over 15 amino acids. Germline CDR1 is SGHDT and CDR2 is YYEEEE. DNA of the CDR3: TGTGCCAGCAGCTCCTCCGGAGGAGGGGCGTATGGCTACACCTTC. This codes for CASSSSGGGAYGYTF.

This clonotype has a handful of counts. The rearrangement links TRBV7-2 to TRBJ2-7, with 11 bases fitting TRBD2. Germline CDR1 and CDR2: SGHTA and FQGNSA. This CDR3 contains 15 residues. Trimming removed 5 bases from V and 6 bases from J; junction bases left unmatched: 9. CDR3 protein: CASSPTSGISGEQYF. In nucleotides, the CDR3 is TGTGCCAGCAGCCCGACTAGCGGGATAAGCGGCGAGCAGTACTTC.